What follows are 20 T cell receptor beta chains derived from one specimen sequenced in a study of regulatory T cells in long-lasting Graves disease. Arm-PCR of CDR3 regions and iRepertoire HTBI primers were the basis on which TCR beta libraries were built. TCRdb reprocessed the multiplex PCR reads via MiXCR and lists one record per CDR3 protein. The sample has 320,000 or so distinct CDR3 sequences; about a sixth are singletons. Described time point: newly diagnosed GD, antithyroid drugs for less than 3 months. RNA isolated from PBMCs was used to make the TCR library. Source: peripheral blood mononuclear cells (PBMCs), taken at new diagnosis, from a patient treated with antithyroid drugs. All receptors derive from a female donor with Graves disease.

The V and J genes are TRBV5-6 and TRBJ2-1, with 8 bases matching TRBD1. Per the germline V gene, CDR1 is SGHDT and CDR2 is YYEEEE. V was pared by 1 base and J by 4 bases, with 10 bases of the junction left unmatched. This CDR3 has 17 amino acids. The CDR3 reads CASSLWATGGPYNEQFF. The CDR3 nucleotides read TGTGCCAGCAGCTTGTGGGCCACAGGGGGACCTTACAATGAGCAGTTCTTC.

This clonotype was counted ten times or more. The V gene is TRBV28, the J gene TRBJ2-1; 9 positions match TRBD2. The CDR3 contains 16 residues. V was clipped by 7 bases and J by 7 bases; unmatched bases: 14. CDR1 is MDHEN, CDR2 SYDVKM, per germline. The CDR3: CASIGGLAGMFNEQFF. In DNA form, the CDR3 reads TGTGCCAGCATCGGGGGTCTAGCGGGGATGTTTAATGAGCAGTTCTTC.

This clonotype was picked up many times. The rearrangement joins TRBV27 to TRBJ1-4; TRBD1 is a possible D gene (6 bases). CDR1 and CDR2 from the germline V gene are MNHEY and SMNVEV (reference sequence). V lost 6 bases and J lost 0, with 20 bases in between. This CDR3 spans 18 amino acids. In DNA, the CDR3 is TGTGCCAGCAGACCCTTCAGGGGTAAGAGGGCAACTAATGAAAAACTGTTTTTT. Amino acid sequence: CASRPFRGKRATNEKLFF.

This clonotype has only a few counts. The V gene is TRBV10-3, the J gene TRBJ2-3; no clear D. V lost 0 bases and J lost 1, with 5 bases in between. Per the germline V gene, CDR1 is ENHRY and CDR2 is SYGVKD. The CDR3 runs 14 residues. The CDR3: CAISESQRTDTQYF. The CDR3 DNA follows: TGTGCCATCAGTGAGTCACAACGCACAGATACGCAGTATTTT.

The table lists this clonotype with a few counts. V usage is TRBV14 and J usage is TRBJ2-5, with D possibly being TRBD2 (5 bases). The CDR3 is 18 amino acids. Trimming left V 0 bases short and J 3 bases short, with 20 bases between. CDR1 is SGHDN and CDR2 is FVKESK in the germline V gene. Here the CDR3 DNA reads TGTGCCAGCAGCCAAGATCCACGCCCCCTAGCCATCAAAGAGACCCAGTACTTC. This gives the protein CASSQDPRPLAIKETQYF.

The table lists this clonotype with a few counts. V is TRBV4-1 and J is TRBJ1-4; no reliable D call. The germline V gene has CDR1 MGHRA and CDR2 YSYEKL. The CDR3 length is 12 residues. Deletions cut 0 bases from V and 10 bases from J, with 6 bases between. The CDR3 DNA reads as TGCGCCAGCAGCCAAGATAAGCGAAAACTGTTTTTT. Amino acid sequence: CASSQDKRKLFF.

The gene calls are TRBV24-1 and TRBJ2-7; 10 positions match TRBD1. CDR1 is KGHDR, CDR2 SFDVKD, per germline. V trimming: 3 bases; J trimming: 5 bases; junction bases outside the gene matches: 6. CDR3 length: 15 residues. This CDR3 is CATSDTGDRGDEQYF. For the CDR3, the DNA is TGTGCCACCAGTGATACCGGGGACAGGGGTGACGAGCAGTACTTC.

In this sample, this clonotype turned up many times. This chain uses TRBV9 with TRBJ2-1; the D gene could be TRBD1 or TRBD2 (5 bases each). The V end lost 4 bases, the J end lost 7 bases, and 12 bases lay between the germline ends. The CDR3 sequence is 13 residues long. The germline gives CDR1 SGDLS, CDR2 YYNGEE. The CDR3 DNA sequence: TGTGCCAGCAGCCCCAATGAGGGGAATGAGCAGTTCTTC. Encoded protein: CASSPNEGNEQFF.

This clonotype was seen a handful of times. The V and J genes are TRBV6-1 and TRBJ1-2; possible D gene TRBD1, 5 bases. Germline V gene sequence: CDR1 MNHNS, CDR2 SASEGT. The CDR3 sequence is 13 residues long. V lost 6 bases to trimming and J lost 6 bases, with 14 bases between them. The CDR3 DNA sequence: TGTGCCAGCAGATTCTTACGGGACGATGGCTACACCTTC. It encodes CASRFLRDDGYTF.

With regard to this clonotype: The conserved final phenylalanine or tryptophan is absent from the CDR3, which likely points to a read error. J is TRBJ2-5 and V is TRBV24-1, with D perhaps given as TRBD1 or TRBD2 (5 bases each). Germline assignment: CDR1 KGHDR and CDR2 SFDVKD. Trimming took off 3 bases at V and 1 base at J, with 8 bases between the two ends. The CDR3 consists of 14 residues. CDR3 loop: CATSDTGPQETQYS. The CDR3 DNA is TGTGCCACCAGTGATACGGGACCCCAAGAGACCCAGTACTCC.

In the case of this clonotype: This likely reflects a read error, since a far larger clone is one base away. The chain combines TRBV11-3 with TRBJ2-1; 8 bases are shared with TRBD1. The germline gives CDR1 SGHNT, CDR2 YENEEA. There are 16 residues in the CDR3. The CDR3 DNA follows: TGTGTCAGCAGCTTAGTCCCGGACAGGGCCTACAATGAGCAGTTCTTC. Its translation: CVSSLVPDRAYNEQFF.

This clonotype was found many times. The rearrangement joins TRBV12-3 or TRBV12-4 to TRBJ2-7, with a possible D match to TRBD1 (6 bases). V was cut by 6 bases and J by 4 bases, with 16 bases left in between. The CDR3 loop spans 14 amino acids. CDR3 sequence (DNA): TGTGCCAGCAGACTGGACGACAGGCCGTACGAGCAGTACTTC. Translated, it gives CASRLDDRPYEQYF.

This clonotype was counted ten times or more. The J gene is TRBJ2-1, the V gene TRBV27; tentatively, D is TRBD2 (6 bases). The CDR3 has 13 residues. Germline V gene sequence: CDR1 MNHEY, CDR2 SMNVEV (reference sequence). V was shortened by 7 bases and J by 0 bases, with 7 bases between the two germline ends. In DNA form, the CDR3 reads TGTGCCAGCAAGGAGGGCTCCTACAATGAGCAGTTCTTC. This gives the protein CASKEGSYNEQFF.

V is TRBV19 and J is TRBJ2-1; 14 positions agree with TRBD2. J was trimmed by 7 bases and V by 8 bases; bases with no gene match: 4. From germline, CDR1 is LNHDA and CDR2 SQIVND (reference sequence). The CDR3 has 14 residues. CDR3 protein: CASRLAGGVNEQFF. In DNA, the CDR3 is TGTGCCAGTCGACTAGCGGGAGGGGTAAATGAGCAGTTCTTC.

A remark on this clonotype: A far larger clone is one base from this, pointing to a likely read error. The V call is TRBV6-4, the J call TRBJ2-3, with TRBD1 matching 12 bases. The DNA end favors TRBJ1-5, so the J call may be wrong. The CDR3 length is 15 residues. Germline V gene sequence: CDR1 MRHNA, CDR2 SNTAGT. CDR3 in DNA: TGTGCCAGCAGTGAGGGGACAGGGGGCGCAGATACGCAGCATTTT. As protein: CASSEGTGGADTQHF.

This clonotype was recorded many times. In DNA, the CDR3 is TGTGCCAGCAGTCACCGACAGGGGACCTTCACCGGGGAGCTGTTTTTT. Its protein product is CASSHRQGTFTGELFF. This sequence joins TRBV6-1 and TRBJ2-2; 8 nucleotides match TRBD1. The length of the CDR3 is 16 residues. Germline CDR1 MNHNS, CDR2 SASEGT. V was pared by 5 bases and J by 4 bases, with 9 bases of the junction left unmatched.

There are many counts of this clonotype. The genes are TRBV28 and TRBJ2-7; 7 bases are shared with TRBD1. The germline CDR1 and CDR2 sequences are MDHEN and SYDVKM. The length of the CDR3 is 13 residues. Trimming took 7 bases from V and 4 from J; bases not matched to a gene: 7. The CDR3 coding sequence is TGTGCCAGCATCCGGACAGGAGGATACGAGCAGTACTTC. Protein: CASIRTGGYEQYF. Full variable domain (remainder filled in from reference TRBV28 and TRBJ2-7): DVKVTQSSRYLVKRTGEKVFLECVQDMDHENMFWYRQDPGLGLRLIYFSYDVKMKEKGDIPEGYSVSREKKERFSLILESASTNQTSMYLCASIRTGGYEQYFGPGTRLTVT.

In this sample, this clonotype turned up a few times. This rearrangement joins TRBV19 to TRBJ2-5; D call uncertain. The CDR3 runs to 13 residues. The V gene lost 7 bases and the J gene lost 1 base, with 10 bases spanning the gap. CDR1 LNHDA and CDR2 SQIVND come from the germline V gene (reference sequence). The CDR3 sequence: CASKPAVQETQYF. The CDR3 DNA reads as TGTGCCAGTAAACCTGCGGTCCAAGAGACCCAGTACTTC.

This clonotype has a count of ten or more. The chain links TRBV5-1 to TRBJ1-1, with a tentative D call TRBD1 (5 bases). CDR3 length equals 13 residues. Per the germline V gene, CDR1 is SGHRS and CDR2 is YFSETQ. V shed 4 bases and J shed 5 bases, with 12 bases lying between them. The CDR3 bases are TGCGCCAGCAGCGACCCCAGGGAGACTGAAGCTTTCTTT. This translates into CASSDPRETEAFF.

The V gene is TRBV2, the J gene TRBJ2-1, with D tentatively TRBD1 or TRBD2 (9 bases each). CDR1 and CDR2 (germline): SNHLY, FYNNEI. Trimming shortened V by 4 bases and J by 14 bases, and 21 bases separated the two germline ends. This CDR3 spans 14 amino acids. In nucleotides, the CDR3 is TGTGCCAGCAGTGGGACAGGGGTCGCGGGAGGGGAGTTCTTC. It codes for CASSGTGVAGGEFF.